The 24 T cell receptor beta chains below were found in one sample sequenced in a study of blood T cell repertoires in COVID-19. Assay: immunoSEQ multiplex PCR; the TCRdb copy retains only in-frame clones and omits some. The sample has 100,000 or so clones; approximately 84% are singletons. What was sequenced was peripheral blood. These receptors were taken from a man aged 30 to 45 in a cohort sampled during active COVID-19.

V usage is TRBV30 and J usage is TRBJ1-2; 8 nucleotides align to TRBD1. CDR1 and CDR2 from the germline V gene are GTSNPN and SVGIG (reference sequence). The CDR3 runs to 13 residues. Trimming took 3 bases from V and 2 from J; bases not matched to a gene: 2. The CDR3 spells CAWRRQGNYGYTF. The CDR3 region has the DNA TGTGCCTGGAGAAGACAGGGGAACTATGGCTACACCTTC.

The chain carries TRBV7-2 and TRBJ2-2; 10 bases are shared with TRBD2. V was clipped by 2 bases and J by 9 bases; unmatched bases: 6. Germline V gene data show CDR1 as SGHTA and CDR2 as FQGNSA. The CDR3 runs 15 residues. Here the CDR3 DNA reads TGTGCCAGCAGCTTACAACTAGCGGGGAATTGGGAGCTGTTTTTT. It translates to CASSLQLAGNWELFF.

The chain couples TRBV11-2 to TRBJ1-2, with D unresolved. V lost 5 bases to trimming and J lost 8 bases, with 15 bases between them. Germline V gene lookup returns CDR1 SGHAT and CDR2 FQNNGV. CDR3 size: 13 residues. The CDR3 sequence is CASSRREGRGYTF. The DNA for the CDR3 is TGTGCCAGCAGCCGCCGGGAGGGCCGAGGCTACACCTTC.

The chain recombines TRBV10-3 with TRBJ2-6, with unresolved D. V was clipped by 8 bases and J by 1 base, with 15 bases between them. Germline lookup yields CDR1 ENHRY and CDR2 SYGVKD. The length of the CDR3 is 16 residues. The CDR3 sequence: CAISPDSWSGANVLTF. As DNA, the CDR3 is TGTGCCATCTCCCCTGATAGTTGGTCTGGGGCCAACGTCCTGACTTTC.

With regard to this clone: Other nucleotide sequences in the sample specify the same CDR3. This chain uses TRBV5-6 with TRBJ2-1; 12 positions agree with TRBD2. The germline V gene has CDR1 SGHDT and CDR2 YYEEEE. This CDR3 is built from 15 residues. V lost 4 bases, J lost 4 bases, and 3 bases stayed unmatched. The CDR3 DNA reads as TGTGCCAGCAGCAGCGGACTAGCGGGGTACAATGAGCAGTTCTTC. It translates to CASSSGLAGYNEQFF. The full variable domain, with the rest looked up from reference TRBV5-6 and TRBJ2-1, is DAGVTQSPTHLIKTRGQQVTLRCSPKSGHDTVSWYQQALGQGPQFIFQYYEEEERQRGNFPDRFSGHQFPNYSSELNVNALLLGDSALYLCASSSGLAGYNEQFFGPGTRLTVL.

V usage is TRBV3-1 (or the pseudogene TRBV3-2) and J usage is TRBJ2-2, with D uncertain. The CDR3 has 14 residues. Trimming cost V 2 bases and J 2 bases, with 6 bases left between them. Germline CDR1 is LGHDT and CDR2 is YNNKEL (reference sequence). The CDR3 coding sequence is TGTGCCAGCAGCCAACTCCTTAACACCGGGGAGCTGTTTTTT. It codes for CASSQLLNTGELFF.

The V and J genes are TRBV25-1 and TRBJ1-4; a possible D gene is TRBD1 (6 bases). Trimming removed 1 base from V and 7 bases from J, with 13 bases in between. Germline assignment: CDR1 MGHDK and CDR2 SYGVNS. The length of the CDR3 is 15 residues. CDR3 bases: TGTGCCAGCAGTGAATTTCGGGGGGGCGGTGAAAAACTGTTTTTT. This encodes CASSEFRGGGEKLFF.

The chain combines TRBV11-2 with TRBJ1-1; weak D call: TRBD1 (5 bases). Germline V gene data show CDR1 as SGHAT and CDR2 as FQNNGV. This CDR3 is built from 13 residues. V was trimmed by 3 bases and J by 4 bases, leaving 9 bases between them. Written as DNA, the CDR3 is TGTGCCAGCAGCTTTCAGGGCGTCACTGAAGCTTTCTTT. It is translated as CASSFQGVTEAFF.

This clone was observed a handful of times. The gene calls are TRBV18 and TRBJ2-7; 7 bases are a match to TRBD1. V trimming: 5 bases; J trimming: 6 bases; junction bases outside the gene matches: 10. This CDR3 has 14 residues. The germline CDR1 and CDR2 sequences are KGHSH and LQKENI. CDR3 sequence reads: CASSTLDRDSEQYF. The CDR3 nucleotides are TGTGCCAGCTCAACTTTAGACAGGGACAGCGAGCAGTACTTC. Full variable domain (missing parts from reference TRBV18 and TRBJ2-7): NAGVMQNPRHLVRRRGQEARLRCSPMKGHSHVYWYRQLPEEGLKFMVYLQKENIIDESGMPKERFSAEFPKEGPSILRIQQVVRGDSAAYFCASSTLDRDSEQYFGPGTRLTVT.

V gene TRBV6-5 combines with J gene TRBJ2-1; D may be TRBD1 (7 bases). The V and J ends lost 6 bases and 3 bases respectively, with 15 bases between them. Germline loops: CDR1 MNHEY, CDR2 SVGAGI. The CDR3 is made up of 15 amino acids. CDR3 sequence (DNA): TGTGCCAGCAGCGGCCAGGGGGGAGTCTACAATGAGCAGTTCTTC. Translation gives CASSGQGGVYNEQFF.

The CDR3 loop reads CASSQGRGVRYGYTF. CDR3 sequence (DNA): TGTGCCAGCAGCCAAGGCCGGGGGGTTAGATATGGCTACACCTTC. The rearrangement links TRBV3-1 (or the pseudogene TRBV3-2) to TRBJ1-2; a weak D match, TRBD1 (5 bases). Looked up from germline, CDR1 is LGHDT and CDR2 is YNNKEL (reference sequence). Trimming removed 1 base from V and 5 bases from J, with 14 bases in between. This CDR3 comprises 15 residues.

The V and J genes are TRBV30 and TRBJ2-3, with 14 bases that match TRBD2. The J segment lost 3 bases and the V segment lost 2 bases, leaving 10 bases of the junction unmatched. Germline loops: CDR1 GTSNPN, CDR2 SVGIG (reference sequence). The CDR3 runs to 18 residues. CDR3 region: CAWSTGTSGGLGTDTQYF. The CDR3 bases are TGTGCCTGGAGTACCGGGACTAGCGGGGGATTAGGTACAGATACGCAGTATTTT. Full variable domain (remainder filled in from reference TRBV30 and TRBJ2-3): SQTIHQWPATLVQPVGSPLSLECTVEGTSNPNLYWYRQAAGRGLQLLFYSVGIGQISSEVPQNLSASRPQDRQFILSSKKLLLSDSGFYLCAWSTGTSGGLGTDTQYFGPGTRLTVL.

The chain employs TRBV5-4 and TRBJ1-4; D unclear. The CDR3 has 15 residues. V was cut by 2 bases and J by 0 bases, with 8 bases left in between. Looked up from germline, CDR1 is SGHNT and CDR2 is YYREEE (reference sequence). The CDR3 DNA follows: TGTGCCAGCAGCTTATATCGGGCAACTAATGAAAAACTGTTTTTT. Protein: CASSLYRATNEKLFF.

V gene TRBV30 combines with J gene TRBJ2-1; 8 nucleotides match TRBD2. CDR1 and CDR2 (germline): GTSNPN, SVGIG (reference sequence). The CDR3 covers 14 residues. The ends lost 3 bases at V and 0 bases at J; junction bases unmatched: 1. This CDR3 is CAWRLAGSYNEQFF. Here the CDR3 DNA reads TGTGCCTGGAGGCTAGCGGGCTCCTACAATGAGCAGTTCTTC.

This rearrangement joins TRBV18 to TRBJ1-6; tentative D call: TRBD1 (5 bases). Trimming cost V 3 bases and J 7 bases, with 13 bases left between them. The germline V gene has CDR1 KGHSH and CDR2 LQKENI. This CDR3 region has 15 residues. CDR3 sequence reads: CASSPKGGDNSPLHF. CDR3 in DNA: TGTGCCAGCTCACCCAAAGGAGGGGACAATTCACCCCTCCACTTT.

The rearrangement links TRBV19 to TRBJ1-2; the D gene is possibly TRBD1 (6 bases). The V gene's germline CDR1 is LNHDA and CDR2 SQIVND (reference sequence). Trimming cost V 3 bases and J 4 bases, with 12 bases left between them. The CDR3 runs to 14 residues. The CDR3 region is CASSIGGQVYGYTF. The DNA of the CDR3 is TGTGCCAGTAGTATCGGGGGGCAGGTCTATGGCTACACCTTC.

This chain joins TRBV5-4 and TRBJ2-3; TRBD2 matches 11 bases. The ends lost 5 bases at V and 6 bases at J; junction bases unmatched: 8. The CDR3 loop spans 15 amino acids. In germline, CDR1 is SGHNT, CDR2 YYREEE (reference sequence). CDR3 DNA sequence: TGTGCCAGCAGTTCGCCTAGCGGGGGGCGCGATACGCAGTATTTT. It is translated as CASSSPSGGRDTQYF.

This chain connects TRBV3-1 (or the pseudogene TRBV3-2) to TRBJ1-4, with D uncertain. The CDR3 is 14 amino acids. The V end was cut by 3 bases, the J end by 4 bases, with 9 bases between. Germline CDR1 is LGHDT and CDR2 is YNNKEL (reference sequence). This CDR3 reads CASSQGRINEKLFF. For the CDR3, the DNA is TGTGCCAGCAGCCAGGGCAGAATTAATGAAAAACTGTTTTTT.

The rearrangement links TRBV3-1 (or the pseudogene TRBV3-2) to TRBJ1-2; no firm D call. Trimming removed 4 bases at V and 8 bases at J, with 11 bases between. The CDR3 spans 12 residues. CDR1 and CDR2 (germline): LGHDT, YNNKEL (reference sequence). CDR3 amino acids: CASSPGPAGYTF. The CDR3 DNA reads TGTGCCAGCAGCCCGGGTCCGGCCGGCTACACCTTC.

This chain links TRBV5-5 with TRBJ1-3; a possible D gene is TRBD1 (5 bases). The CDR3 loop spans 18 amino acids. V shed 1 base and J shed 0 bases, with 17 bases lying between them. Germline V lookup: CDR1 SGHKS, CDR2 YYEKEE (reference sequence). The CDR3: CASSLRSGAGVSGNTIYF. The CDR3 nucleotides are TGTGCCAGCAGCTTGCGTTCTGGGGCGGGAGTCTCTGGAAACACCATATATTTT.

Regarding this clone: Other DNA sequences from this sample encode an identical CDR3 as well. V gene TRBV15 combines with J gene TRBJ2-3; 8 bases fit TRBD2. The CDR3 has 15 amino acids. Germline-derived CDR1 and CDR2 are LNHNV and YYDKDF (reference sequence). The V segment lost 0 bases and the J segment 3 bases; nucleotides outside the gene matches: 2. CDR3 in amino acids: CATSRDRGGTDTQYF. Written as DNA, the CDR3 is TGTGCCACCAGCAGAGATCGGGGGGGAACAGATACGCAGTATTTT.

The CDR3 nucleotides read TGTGCCAGCAGCTTGCGAGGACCGGGACAGGGGGCGCGAGGCTACACCTTC. Its translation is CASSLRGPGQGARGYTF. V usage is TRBV5-5 and J usage is TRBJ1-2, with TRBD1 identical over 12 bases. The germline V gene encodes CDR1 SGHKS and CDR2 YYEKEE (reference sequence). The CDR3 loop spans 17 amino acids. Trimming at V came to 1 base and at J to 8 bases, leaving 12 bases not matched to a gene.

Here the CDR3 reads CSVRTGGDLYGYTF. The CDR3 coding sequence is TGCAGCGTTCGGACAGGGGGTGACCTCTATGGCTACACCTTC. This chain links TRBV29-1 with TRBJ1-2; 10 nucleotides line up with TRBD1. The germline gives CDR1 SQVTM, CDR2 ANQGSEA. The CDR3 sequence is 14 residues long. Trimming cost V 5 bases and J 4 bases; bases outside gene matches: 7.

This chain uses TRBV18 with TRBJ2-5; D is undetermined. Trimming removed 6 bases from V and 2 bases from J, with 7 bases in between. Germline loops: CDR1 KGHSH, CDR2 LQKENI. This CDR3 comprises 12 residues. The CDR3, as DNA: TGTGCCAGCTCCGACACGCAAGAGACCCAGTACTTC. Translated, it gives CASSDTQETQYF.